Listed here is a single T cell receptor beta chain. Time point described: week 3, after first cycle of checkpoint inhibitor. The data were taken from a study of blood T cell dynamics during melanoma immunotherapy. V was shortened by 8 bases and J by 3 bases, with 20 bases between the two germline ends. Germline values: CDR1 SQVTM, CDR2 ANQGSEA. This CDR3 contains 14 residues. Only in-frame clones appear in the TCRdb table, and some are missing; sequencing was by immunoSEQ multiplex PCR. There are approximately 4,500 clones in the sample; 78% occur only once, and 45% to 55% lies in the top ten. The material sequenced was blood, taken from a patient treated with checkpoint blockade. The chain carries TRBV29-1 and TRBJ2-7; possible D gene TRBD2, 8 bases. This clonotype was sampled from a human donor with melanoma. The CDR3 DNA follows: TGCAGCATCGGGAGGGGGACAGCAATCTACGAGCAGTACTTC. Protein product: CSIGRGTAIYEQYF.